This entry lists 27 T cell receptor beta chains sequenced from one sample in a study of siplizumab effects on memory and regulatory T cells. Assay: immunoSEQ multiplex PCR; the TCRdb copy retains only in-frame clones and omits some. The table lists 45,000 to 60,000 clones, more than 85% of them singletons. What was sequenced was naive CD8+ T cells sorted from blood. The receptors were sampled from a human donor in good health.

In its sample, this clone was seen once. Other DNA sequences in this sample translate to the same CDR3. This chain connects TRBV19 to TRBJ1-1; no reliable D call. The CDR3 has 13 residues. Germline assignment: CDR1 LNHDA and CDR2 SQIVND (reference sequence). V was cut by 3 bases and J by 0 bases, with 5 bases left in between. For the CDR3, the DNA is TGTGCCAGTAGTATCAGTATGAACACTGAAGCTTTCTTT. It specifies CASSISMNTEAFF.

The chain couples TRBV14 to TRBJ2-6; 10 bases agree with TRBD1. This CDR3 comprises 17 residues. Germline assignment: CDR1 SGHDN and CDR2 FVKESK. The junction had 3 bases not matched to a gene; V was cut back by 3 bases and J by 1 base. The CDR3 bases are TGTGCCAGCAGCCAGACAGGGGGCCGGTCTGGGGCCAACGTCCTGACTTTC. It translates to CASSQTGGRSGANVLTF.

The V and J genes are TRBV19 and TRBJ2-2, with a possible D match to TRBD1 (6 bases). Trimming left V 4 bases short and J 0 bases short, with 18 bases between. The germline CDR1 and CDR2 sequences are LNHDA and SQIVND (reference sequence). This CDR3 is built from 18 residues. The CDR3 DNA follows: TGTGCCAGTAGTACCTCTTACAACAGGGCCTCGAACACCGGGGAGCTGTTTTTT. Protein product: CASSTSYNRASNTGELFF.

The chain combines TRBV5-1 with TRBJ2-1; 10 nucleotides agree with TRBD2. Trimming took 5 bases from V and 0 from J; bases not matched to a gene: 5. Germline V gene data show CDR1 as SGHRS and CDR2 as YFSETQ. This CDR3 has 16 residues. The CDR3: CASSPLAGSSYNEQFF. CDR3 sequence (DNA): TGCGCCAGCAGTCCACTAGCGGGATCCTCCTACAATGAGCAGTTCTTC. Together with reference TRBV5-1 and TRBJ2-1, the CDR3 gives the full variable domain: KAGVTQTPRYLIKTRGQQVTLSCSPISGHRSVSWYQQTPGQGLQFLFEYFSETQRNKGNFPGRFSGRQFSNSRSEMNVSTLELGDSALYLCASSPLAGSSYNEQFFGPGTRLTVL.

The rearrangement joins TRBV2 to TRBJ2-7; 8 nucleotides align to TRBD1. V was clipped by 8 bases and J by 6 bases; unmatched bases: 6. Germline V lookup: CDR1 SNHLY, CDR2 FYNNEI. There are 12 residues in the CDR3. The CDR3, as DNA: TGTGCCAGCCAGGACAGGGTCCCCGAGCAGTACTTC. Translation gives CASQDRVPEQYF.

The chain is built from TRBV11-2 and TRBJ2-2; no clear D. In germline, CDR1 is SGHAT, CDR2 FQNNGV. This CDR3 has 14 amino acids. The V end lost 1 base, the J end lost 0 bases, and 3 bases lay between the germline ends. The chain's CDR3 is CASSLAANTGELFF. The CDR3 nucleotides read TGTGCCAGCAGCTTAGCTGCGAACACCGGGGAGCTGTTTTTT.

The chain is built from TRBV27 and TRBJ1-5; D gene ambiguous. CDR1 and CDR2 (germline): MNHEY, SMNVEV (reference sequence). The CDR3 is 14 amino acids. V dropped 6 bases and J dropped 4 bases, with 13 bases sitting between them. CDR3 sequence (DNA): TGTGCCAGCAGCAGGATCGTAGGGAATCAGCCCCAGCATTTT. Its protein product is CASSRIVGNQPQHF.

The chain has TRBV29-1 and TRBJ2-1; 11 bases map to TRBD2. The CDR3 runs to 13 residues. V shed 8 bases, J shed 3 bases, and the junction held 3 bases outside the gene matches. Germline loops: CDR1 SQVTM, CDR2 ANQGSEA. The CDR3 loop is CSPGLADYNEQFF. For the CDR3, the DNA is TGCAGCCCGGGACTAGCGGACTACAATGAGCAGTTCTTC.

The J gene is TRBJ2-7, the V gene TRBV9, with 9 bases identical to TRBD2. Germline-derived CDR1 and CDR2 are SGDLS and YYNGEE. The CDR3 covers 15 residues. The trim removed 3 bases at V and 3 bases at J, leaving 7 bases unmatched. CDR3: CASSARPSGNYEQYF. The DNA of the CDR3 is TGTGCCAGCAGCGCACGCCCTAGCGGGAACTACGAGCAGTACTTC.

The chain uses TRBV29-1 and TRBJ2-5, with D perhaps matching TRBD2 (6 bases). This CDR3 is 14 amino acids long. V lost 0 bases, J lost 4 bases, and 12 bases lay in between. Per germline, CDR1 SQVTM and CDR2 ANQGSEA. This CDR3 reads CSVEDLGGGETQYF. In DNA, the CDR3 is TGCAGCGTTGAAGATCTTGGGGGAGGAGAGACCCAGTACTTC.

Written as DNA, the CDR3 is TGTGCCAGCAGTTTATCCCCCAACACTGAAGCTTTCTTT. Protein sequence: CASSLSPNTEAFF. The gene calls are TRBV27 and TRBJ1-1; D is ambiguous. Germline CDR1 MNHEY, CDR2 SMNVEV (reference sequence). Between the trimmed V and J ends, which lost 0 bases and 2 bases, there was a span of 4 bases. The CDR3 is made up of 13 amino acids.

The V and J genes are TRBV27 and TRBJ1-1; D is unclear. The V end lost 6 bases, the J end lost 3 bases, and 14 bases lay between the germline ends. Germline lookup yields CDR1 MNHEY and CDR2 SMNVEV (reference sequence). This CDR3 is 14 amino acids long. Here the CDR3 reads CASRVGSFYTEAFF. The CDR3 DNA reads TGTGCCAGCAGGGTTGGATCTTTTTACACTGAAGCTTTCTTT.

J is TRBJ1-6 and V is TRBV14; 7 bases line up with TRBD1. The CDR3 runs to 17 residues. CDR1 is SGHDN, CDR2 FVKESK, per germline. V lost 0 bases, J lost 7 bases, and 9 bases stayed unmatched. The CDR3 DNA reads TGTGCCAGCAGCCAAGATCGGGTAGGGGGCTTGAATTCACCCCTCCACTTT. Translating it yields CASSQDRVGGLNSPLHF.

This chain uses TRBV5-1 with TRBJ1-4; tentative D call: TRBD1 (5 bases). V was trimmed by 3 bases and J by 8 bases, leaving 14 bases between them. This CDR3 region has 14 residues. Germline CDR1 is SGHRS and CDR2 is YFSETQ. Here the CDR3 reads CASSSDLGDEKLFF. In DNA form, the CDR3 reads TGCGCCAGCAGCTCTGACCTAGGGGACGAAAAACTGTTTTTT.

The table lists this clone with a count of one. The gene calls are TRBV27 and TRBJ2-3; possibly TRBD2 for D (6 bases). CDR1 MNHEY and CDR2 SMNVEV come from the germline V gene (reference sequence). The V gene lost 8 bases and the J gene lost 6 bases, with 12 bases spanning the gap. The CDR3 is 12 amino acids. The CDR3 spells CASWRGLDTQYF. CDR3 sequence (DNA): TGTGCCAGCTGGCGGGGTTTGGATACGCAGTATTTT.

This chain links TRBV7-2 with TRBJ1-4, with D perhaps TRBD1 (5 bases). From germline, CDR1 is SGHTA and CDR2 FQGNSA. V was clipped by 1 base and J by 3 bases, with 9 bases between them. The CDR3 covers 15 residues. The CDR3 region has the DNA TGTGCCAGCAGCTTAGTTCTGGGACCTAATGAAAAACTGTTTTTT. Protein sequence: CASSLVLGPNEKLFF.

J is TRBJ2-5 and V is TRBV7-8; no definite D call. The DNA end favors TRBJ2-7, so the J call may be wrong. This CDR3 has 13 amino acids. CDR1 is SGHVS, CDR2 FQNEAQ, per germline. In nucleotides, the CDR3 is TGTGCCAGCAGCCCGAAAGACCCCTACGAGCAGTACTTC. Amino acids: CASSPKDPYEQYF.

The chain carries TRBV25-1 and TRBJ2-5; D uncertain. This CDR3 is 14 amino acids long. Trimming pared 0 bases from V and 2 bases from J, leaving 7 bases between. Per the germline V gene, CDR1 is MGHDK and CDR2 is SYGVNS. The CDR3 loop reads CASSEYGAQETQYF. Written as DNA, the CDR3 is TGTGCCAGCAGTGAATACGGCGCACAAGAGACCCAGTACTTC.

The chain has TRBV15 and TRBJ2-1; 11 bases map to TRBD2. Germline V gives CDR1 LNHNV, CDR2 YYDKDF (reference sequence). The junction had 13 bases not matched to a gene; V was cut back by 6 bases and J by 0 bases. This CDR3 is 19 amino acids long. This CDR3 is CATSLGLAGDMSSYNEQFF. Here the CDR3 DNA reads TGTGCCACCAGTCTCGGACTAGCGGGCGATATGAGCTCCTACAATGAGCAGTTCTTC.

The rearrangement uses TRBV15 and TRBJ2-1; D ambiguous. V was cut by 3 bases and J by 7 bases, with 4 bases left in between. Germline CDR1 LNHNV, CDR2 YYDKDF (reference sequence). The CDR3 contains 11 residues. CDR3 nucleotide sequence: TGTGCCACCAGCAGCCTGAATGAGCAGTTCTTC. Residues: CATSSLNEQFF.

The chain links TRBV5-6 to TRBJ2-7; D is uncertain. Trimming left V 1 base short and J 6 bases short, with 11 bases between. CDR3 length: 13 amino acids. The V gene's germline CDR1 is SGHDT and CDR2 YYEEEE. The CDR3 is CASSLTWGTEQYF. CDR3 nucleotides: TGTGCCAGCAGCTTGACATGGGGAACCGAGCAGTACTTC.

V usage is TRBV6-1 and J usage is TRBJ1-5; D remains ambiguous. The CDR3 totals 14 residues. The V end was cut by 0 bases, the J end by 4 bases, with 7 bases between. CDR1 and CDR2 from the germline V gene are MNHNS and SASEGT. The CDR3 nucleotides read TGTGCCAGCAGTGAAGCTAGGTGGAATCAGCCCCAGCATTTT. Its translation is CASSEARWNQPQHF.

The chain employs TRBV10-3 and TRBJ2-5; 7 bases line up with TRBD1. The CDR3 length is 17 residues. Germline V gene data show CDR1 as ENHRY and CDR2 as SYGVKD. Trimming took 3 bases from V and 1 from J; bases not matched to a gene: 11. CDR3 residues: CAISENFDRAIQETQYF. DNA of the CDR3: TGTGCCATCAGTGAAAACTTTGACAGGGCTATCCAAGAGACCCAGTACTTC.

The V gene is TRBV6-6, the J gene TRBJ2-3; D gene unclear. The germline gives CDR1 MNHNY, CDR2 SVGAGI (reference sequence). This CDR3 has 15 amino acids. V was shortened by 5 bases and J by 2 bases, with 14 bases between the two germline ends. CDR3 bases: TGTGCCAGCAGTCCCCCGACTTTTTCCACAGATACGCAGTATTTT. This codes for CASSPPTFSTDTQYF.

The CDR3 DNA follows: TGTGCCAGCTGGGGCTGGAACTCCTACGAGCAGTACTTC. Encoded protein: CASWGWNSYEQYF. The V gene is TRBV6-1, the J gene TRBJ2-7, with a possible D match to TRBD1 (5 bases). With 8 bases removed from V and 0 bases from J, the gap between germline ends came to 11 bases. The CDR3 totals 13 residues. Germline loops: CDR1 MNHNS, CDR2 SASEGT.

This rearrangement joins TRBV11-2 to TRBJ2-1; TRBD2 aligns across 10 bases. The ends lost 2 bases at V and 4 bases at J; junction bases unmatched: 5. Germline lookup yields CDR1 SGHAT and CDR2 FQNNGV. The CDR3 sequence is 16 residues long. For the CDR3, the DNA is TGTGCCAGCAGCTTAATAACTAGCGGGATGTACAATGAGCAGTTCTTC. This gives the protein CASSLITSGMYNEQFF.

The V and J genes are TRBV4-1 and TRBJ1-5; D gene unclear. V dropped 1 base and J dropped 5 bases, with 12 bases sitting between them. The CDR3 extends over 15 amino acids. Germline CDR1 is MGHRA and CDR2 is YSYEKL. In nucleotides, the CDR3 is TGCGCCAGCAGCCAAGTAGAGGTCAAGGATCAGCCCCAGCATTTT. Protein product: CASSQVEVKDQPQHF.